The clone carrying this TCR beta chain turned up a few times. These data belong to a study of blood T cells in healthy people across ages. A sample-barcoded 5' primer and a J-beta primer mix were used in a second PCR of roughly 7 to 11 cycles. TCRdb ran MiXCR on the 5' RACE reads and lists one entry per CDR3 protein. The data hold around 710,000 distinct CDR3 sequences, with approximately 39% observed a single time. The TCR comes from a woman in her fifties or sixties in good health. Sequencing used blood.

For the CDR3, the DNA is TGTGCCAGCAGTTTGAATACAGGGATGTCCTACGAGCAGTACTTC. Its protein is CASSLNTGMSYEQYF. This chain joins TRBV12-3 or TRBV12-4 and TRBJ2-7, with a weak D call TRBD1 (6 bases). V lost 3 bases and J 1 base, leaving 13 bases between the germline ends. The CDR3 is 15 residues long.